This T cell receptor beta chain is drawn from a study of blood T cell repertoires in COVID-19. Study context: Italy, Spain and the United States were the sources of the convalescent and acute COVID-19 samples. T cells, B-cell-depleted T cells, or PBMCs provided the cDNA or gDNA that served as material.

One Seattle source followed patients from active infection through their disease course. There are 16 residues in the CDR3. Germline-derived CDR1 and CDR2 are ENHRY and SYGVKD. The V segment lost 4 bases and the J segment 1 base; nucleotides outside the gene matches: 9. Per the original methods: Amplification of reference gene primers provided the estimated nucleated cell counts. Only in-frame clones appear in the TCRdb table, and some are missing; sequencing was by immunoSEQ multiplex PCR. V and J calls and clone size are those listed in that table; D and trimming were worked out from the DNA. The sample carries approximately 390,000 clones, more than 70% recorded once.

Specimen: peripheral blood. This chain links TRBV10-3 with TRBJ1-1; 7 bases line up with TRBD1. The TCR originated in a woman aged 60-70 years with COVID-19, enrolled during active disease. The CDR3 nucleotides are TGTGCCATCAGTGTCCAGGGGGGAATTACGAACACTGAAGCTTTCTTT. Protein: CAISVQGGITNTEAFF.